This T cell receptor (beta chain) came from a study of glioma-infiltrating T cells after dendritic cell vaccination. The CDR3 is made up of 11 amino acids. Germline V gene lookup returns CDR1 LNHDA and CDR2 SQIVND (reference sequence). Trimming removed 3 bases from V and 5 bases from J, with 5 bases in between. PBMC sampling occurred before vaccination, two weeks after the third dose, and at progression. In this sample, this clone turned up a few times. Method: immunoSEQ multiplex PCR; TCRdb's copy keeps in-frame clones and lacks some. The data show about 100,000 clones, with about 80% seen just once and 5.5% to 7% held by the top ten.

The starting material was blood, obtained before dendritic cell vaccination. The receptor was isolated from a human donor with glioblastoma. This chain connects TRBV19 to TRBJ2-7, with D unclear. The CDR3 is CASSIRDEQYF. DNA for the CDR3: TGTGCCAGTAGTATTCGCGACGAGCAGTACTTC.